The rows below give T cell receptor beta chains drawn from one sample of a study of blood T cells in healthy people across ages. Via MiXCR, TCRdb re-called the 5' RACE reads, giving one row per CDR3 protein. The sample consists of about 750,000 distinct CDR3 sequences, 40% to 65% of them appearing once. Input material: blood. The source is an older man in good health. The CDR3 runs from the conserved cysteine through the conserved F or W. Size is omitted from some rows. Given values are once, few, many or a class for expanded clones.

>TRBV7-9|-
CASSLAPGNIQYF
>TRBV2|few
CASSVIFEQYF
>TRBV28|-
CASSPAELGANTQYF
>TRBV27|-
CASRGPTGNEQFF
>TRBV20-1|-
CSARGWGLYNEQYF
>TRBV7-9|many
CASSLGAQGAHSPLHF
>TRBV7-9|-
CASSPRTLLYNEQFF
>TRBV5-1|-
CASSSHGTSTGETQYF
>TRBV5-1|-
CASRQGDNYNEQFF
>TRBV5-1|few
CASSLGPRPSSYEQYF
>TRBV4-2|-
CASSQDRGLSYNEQFF
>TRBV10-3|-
CAIGPSGSRYNEQYF
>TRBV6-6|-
CASRVLAGANTGELFF
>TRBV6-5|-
CASSYNSGRGNEQFF
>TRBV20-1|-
CSARDGPRGNTEAFF
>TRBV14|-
CASSPGRRYRETQYF
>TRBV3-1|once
CASSHRGGLNIQYF
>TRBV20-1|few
CSARYRGTYEQYF
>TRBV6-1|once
CASSTTVGGEQFF
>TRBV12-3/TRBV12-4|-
CATRDRGEQFF
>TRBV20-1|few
CSARGPTSGGISYEQYF
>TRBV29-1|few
CSVELNNWGFVGASGETQYF
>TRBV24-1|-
CATSDILQTSGMSGEQFF
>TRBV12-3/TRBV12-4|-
CASSPQLAGFSYEQYF
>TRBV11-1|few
CASSYRQVQETQYF
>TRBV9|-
CASSNRGGHEQYF
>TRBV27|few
CASSLRAGDGYTF